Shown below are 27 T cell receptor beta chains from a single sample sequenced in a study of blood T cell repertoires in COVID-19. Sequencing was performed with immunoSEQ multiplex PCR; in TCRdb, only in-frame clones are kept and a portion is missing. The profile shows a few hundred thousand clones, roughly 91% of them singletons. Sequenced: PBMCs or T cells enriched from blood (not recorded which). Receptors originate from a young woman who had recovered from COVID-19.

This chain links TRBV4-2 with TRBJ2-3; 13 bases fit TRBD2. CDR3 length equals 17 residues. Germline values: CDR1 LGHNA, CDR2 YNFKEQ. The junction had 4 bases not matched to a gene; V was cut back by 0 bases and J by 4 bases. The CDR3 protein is CASSQDPTSGGADTQYF. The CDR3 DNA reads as TGTGCCAGCAGCCAAGATCCTACTAGCGGGGGGGCAGATACGCAGTATTTT.

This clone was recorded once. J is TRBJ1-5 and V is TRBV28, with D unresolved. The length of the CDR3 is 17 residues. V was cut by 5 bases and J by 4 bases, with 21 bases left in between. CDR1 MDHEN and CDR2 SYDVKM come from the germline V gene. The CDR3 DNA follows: TGTGCCAGCAGTCCGACGACACTGGCGGGCGGGAATCAGCCCCAGCATTTT. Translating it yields CASSPTTLAGGNQPQHF.

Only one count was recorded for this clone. The chain's CDR3 is CASSYSDSWYSNQPQHF. The CDR3, as DNA: TGTGCCAGCAGTTACTCGGACAGTTGGTATAGCAATCAGCCCCAGCATTTT. The J gene is TRBJ1-5, the V gene TRBV6-2 or TRBV6-3; TRBD1 is a possible D gene (6 bases). Germline lookup yields CDR1 MNHEY and CDR2 SVGEGT. The CDR3 runs to 17 residues. V shed 0 bases and J shed 0 bases, with 12 bases lying between them.

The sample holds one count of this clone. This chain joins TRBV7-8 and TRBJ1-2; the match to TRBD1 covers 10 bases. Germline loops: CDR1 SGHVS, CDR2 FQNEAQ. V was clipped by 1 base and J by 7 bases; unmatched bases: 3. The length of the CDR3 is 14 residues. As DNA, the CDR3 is TGTGCCAGCAGCTTAGGACAGGGGGCACGTGGCTACACCTTC. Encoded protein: CASSLGQGARGYTF.

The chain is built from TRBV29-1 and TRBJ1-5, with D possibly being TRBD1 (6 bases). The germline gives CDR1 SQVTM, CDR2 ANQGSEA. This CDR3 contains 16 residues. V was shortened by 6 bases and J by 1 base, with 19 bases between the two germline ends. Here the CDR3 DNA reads TGCAGCGTCCTTCTCCGGGCAGGGGAAAGCAATCAGCCCCAGCATTTT. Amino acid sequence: CSVLLRAGESNQPQHF.

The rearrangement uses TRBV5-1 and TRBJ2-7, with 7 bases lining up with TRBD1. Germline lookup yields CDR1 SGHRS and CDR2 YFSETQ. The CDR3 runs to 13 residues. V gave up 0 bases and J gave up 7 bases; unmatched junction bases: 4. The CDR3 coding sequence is TGCGCCAGCAGCTTGGAACAGGGGTGGGAGCAGTACTTC. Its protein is CASSLEQGWEQYF.

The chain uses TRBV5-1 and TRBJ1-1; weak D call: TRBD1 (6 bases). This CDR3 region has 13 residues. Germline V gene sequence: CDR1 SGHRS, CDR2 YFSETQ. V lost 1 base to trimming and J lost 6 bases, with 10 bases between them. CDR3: CASSLTGFAEAFF. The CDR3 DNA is TGCGCCAGCAGCTTGACAGGGTTTGCTGAAGCTTTCTTT.

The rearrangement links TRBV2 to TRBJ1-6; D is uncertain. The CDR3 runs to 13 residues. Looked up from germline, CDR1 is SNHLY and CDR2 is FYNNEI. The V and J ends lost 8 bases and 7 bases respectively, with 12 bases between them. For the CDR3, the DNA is TGTGCCAGCGGGCGGGTCGGCAATTCACCCCTCCACTTT. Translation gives CASGRVGNSPLHF.

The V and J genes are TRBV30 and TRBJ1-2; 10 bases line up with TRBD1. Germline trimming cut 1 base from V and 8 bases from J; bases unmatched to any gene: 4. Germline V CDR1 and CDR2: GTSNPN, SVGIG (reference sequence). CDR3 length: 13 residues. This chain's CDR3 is CAWSGDRGQGYTF. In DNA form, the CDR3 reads TGTGCCTGGAGTGGGGACAGGGGACAAGGCTACACCTTC.

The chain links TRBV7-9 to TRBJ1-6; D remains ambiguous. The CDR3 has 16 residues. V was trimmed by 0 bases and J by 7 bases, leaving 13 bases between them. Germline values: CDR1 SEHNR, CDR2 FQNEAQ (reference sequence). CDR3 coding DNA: TGTGCCAGCAGCTTAGCATTCGGGGAGGGCAATTCACCCCTCCACTTT. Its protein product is CASSLAFGEGNSPLHF.

CDR3 loop: CASSAAGATNEKLFF. The CDR3 bases are TGTGCCAGCAGTGCAGCAGGCGCAACTAATGAAAAACTGTTTTTT. The chain carries TRBV6-2 or TRBV6-3 and TRBJ1-4; D unresolved. V was clipped by 5 bases and J by 0 bases, with 10 bases between them. Germline-derived CDR1 and CDR2 are MNHEY and SVGEGT. This CDR3 contains 15 residues.

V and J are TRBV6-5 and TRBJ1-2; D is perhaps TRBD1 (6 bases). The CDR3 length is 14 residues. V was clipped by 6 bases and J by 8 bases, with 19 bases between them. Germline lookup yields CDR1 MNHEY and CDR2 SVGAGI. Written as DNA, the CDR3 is TGTGCCAGCAGCCCCATAGGGACACCCCAAGGCTACACCTTC. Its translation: CASSPIGTPQGYTF.

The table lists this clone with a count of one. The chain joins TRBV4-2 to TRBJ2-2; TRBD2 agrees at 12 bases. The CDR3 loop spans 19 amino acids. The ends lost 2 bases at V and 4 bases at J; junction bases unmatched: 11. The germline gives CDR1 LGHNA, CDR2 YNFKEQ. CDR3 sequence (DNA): TGTGCCAGCAGCCAATATGCGACTAGCGGGGGCCCGGGCACCGGGGAGCTGTTTTTT. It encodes CASSQYATSGGPGTGELFF.

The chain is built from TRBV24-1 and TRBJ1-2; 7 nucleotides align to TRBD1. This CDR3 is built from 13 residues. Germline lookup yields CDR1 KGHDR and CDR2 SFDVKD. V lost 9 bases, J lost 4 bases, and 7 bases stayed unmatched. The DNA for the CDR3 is TGTGCCACCCGCCCGACAGGGAGCTATGGCTACACCTTC. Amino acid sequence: CATRPTGSYGYTF.

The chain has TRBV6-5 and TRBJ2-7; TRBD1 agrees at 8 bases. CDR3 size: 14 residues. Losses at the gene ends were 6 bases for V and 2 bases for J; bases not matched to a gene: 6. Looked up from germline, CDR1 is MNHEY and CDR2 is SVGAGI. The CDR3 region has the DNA TGTGCCAGCAGCGACAGGGGACTGACCTACGAGCAGTACTTC. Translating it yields CASSDRGLTYEQYF.

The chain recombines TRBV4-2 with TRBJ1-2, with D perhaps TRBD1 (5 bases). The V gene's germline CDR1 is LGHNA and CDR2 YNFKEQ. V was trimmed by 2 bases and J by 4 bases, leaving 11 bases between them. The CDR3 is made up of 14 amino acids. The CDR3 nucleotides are TGTGCCAGCAGCCAACGAGAGACAGCCTATGGCTACACCTTC. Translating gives CASSQRETAYGYTF.

The CDR3 DNA follows: TGTGCCAGTAGTACCCCGGCAAGGGGTGAAAAACTGTTTTTT. This translates into CASSTPARGEKLFF. This chain uses TRBV19 with TRBJ1-4; D is perhaps TRBD1 (5 bases). With 4 bases removed from V and 7 bases from J, the gap between germline ends came to 13 bases. Germline CDR1 and CDR2: LNHDA and SQIVND (reference sequence). The CDR3 spans 14 residues.

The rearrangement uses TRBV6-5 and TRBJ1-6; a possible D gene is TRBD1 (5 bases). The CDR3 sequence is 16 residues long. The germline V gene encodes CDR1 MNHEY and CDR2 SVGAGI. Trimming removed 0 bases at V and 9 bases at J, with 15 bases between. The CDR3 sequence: CASSYSEGPIFSPLHF. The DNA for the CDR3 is TGTGCCAGCAGTTACTCGGAGGGGCCCATATTTTCACCCCTCCACTTT.

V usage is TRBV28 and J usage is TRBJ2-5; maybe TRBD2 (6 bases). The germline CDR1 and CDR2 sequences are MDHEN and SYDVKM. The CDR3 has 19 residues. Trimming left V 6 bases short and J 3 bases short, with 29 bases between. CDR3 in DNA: TGTGCCAGCAGATCCCGCAGGTCGGGACTCTCAGGGTGGGAAGAGACCCAGTACTTC. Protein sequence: CASRSRRSGLSGWEETQYF.

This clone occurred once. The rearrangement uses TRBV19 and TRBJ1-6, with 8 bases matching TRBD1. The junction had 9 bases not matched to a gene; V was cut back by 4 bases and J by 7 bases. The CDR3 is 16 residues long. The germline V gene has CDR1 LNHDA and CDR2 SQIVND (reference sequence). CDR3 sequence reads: CASSTGTGVRNSPLHF. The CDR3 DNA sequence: TGTGCCAGTAGTACGGGGACAGGTGTAAGGAATTCACCCCTCCACTTT. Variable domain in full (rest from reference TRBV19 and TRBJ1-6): DGGITQSPKYLFRKEGQNVTLSCEQNLNHDAMYWYRQDPGQGLRLIYYSQIVNDFQKGDIAEGYSVSREKKESFPLTVTSAQKNPTAFYLCASSTGTGVRNSPLHFGNGTRLTVT.

The CDR3 nucleotides read TGCGCCAGCTGGGCCCGCTCCTACGAGCAGTACTTC. As protein: CASWARSYEQYF. V gene TRBV5-1 combines with J gene TRBJ2-7; D gene unclear. The CDR3 loop spans 12 amino acids. CDR1 is SGHRS, CDR2 YFSETQ, per germline. With 7 bases removed from V and 0 bases from J, the gap between germline ends came to 8 bases.

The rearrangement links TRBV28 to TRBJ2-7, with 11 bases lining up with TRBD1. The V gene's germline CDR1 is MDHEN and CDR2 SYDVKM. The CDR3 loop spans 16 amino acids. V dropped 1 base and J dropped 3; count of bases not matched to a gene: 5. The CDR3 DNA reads TGTGCCAGCAGTTTATCATTGGGACAGGGGGGCTACGAGCAGTACTTC. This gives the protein CASSLSLGQGGYEQYF.

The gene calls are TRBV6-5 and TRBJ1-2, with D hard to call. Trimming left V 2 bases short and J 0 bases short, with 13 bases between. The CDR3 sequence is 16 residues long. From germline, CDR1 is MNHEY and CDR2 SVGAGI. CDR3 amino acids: CASSYQVGPANYGYTF. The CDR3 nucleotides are TGTGCCAGCAGTTACCAAGTGGGCCCAGCTAACTATGGCTACACCTTC.

CDR3 sequence: CASSSQDTPVNNEQFF. For the CDR3, the DNA is TGCGCCAGCAGCTCCCAGGACACCCCAGTCAACAATGAGCAGTTCTTC. V is TRBV5-1 and J is TRBJ2-1, with a tentative D call TRBD1 (5 bases). The CDR3 length is 16 residues. Germline loops: CDR1 SGHRS, CDR2 YFSETQ. V was shortened by 3 bases and J by 5 bases, with 18 bases between the two germline ends.

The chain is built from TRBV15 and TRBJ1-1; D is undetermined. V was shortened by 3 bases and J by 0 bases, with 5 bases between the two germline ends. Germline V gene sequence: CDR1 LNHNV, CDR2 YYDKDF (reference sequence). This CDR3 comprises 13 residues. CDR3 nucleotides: TGTGCCACCAGCAGTTTCTTGAACACTGAAGCTTTCTTT. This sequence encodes CATSSFLNTEAFF.

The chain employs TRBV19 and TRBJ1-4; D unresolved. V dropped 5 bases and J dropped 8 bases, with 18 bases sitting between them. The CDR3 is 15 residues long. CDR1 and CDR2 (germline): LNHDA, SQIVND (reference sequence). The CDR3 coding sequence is TGTGCCAGTAGTTTGGAGAGAACATCGTGGGAAAAACTGTTTTTT. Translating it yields CASSLERTSWEKLFF.

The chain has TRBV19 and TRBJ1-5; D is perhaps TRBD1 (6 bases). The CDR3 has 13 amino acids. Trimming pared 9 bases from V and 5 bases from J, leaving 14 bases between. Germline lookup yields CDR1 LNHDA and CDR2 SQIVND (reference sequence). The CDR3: CASLGQSYQPQHF. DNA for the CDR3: TGTGCCAGCCTAGGACAGTCGTATCAGCCCCAGCATTTT.